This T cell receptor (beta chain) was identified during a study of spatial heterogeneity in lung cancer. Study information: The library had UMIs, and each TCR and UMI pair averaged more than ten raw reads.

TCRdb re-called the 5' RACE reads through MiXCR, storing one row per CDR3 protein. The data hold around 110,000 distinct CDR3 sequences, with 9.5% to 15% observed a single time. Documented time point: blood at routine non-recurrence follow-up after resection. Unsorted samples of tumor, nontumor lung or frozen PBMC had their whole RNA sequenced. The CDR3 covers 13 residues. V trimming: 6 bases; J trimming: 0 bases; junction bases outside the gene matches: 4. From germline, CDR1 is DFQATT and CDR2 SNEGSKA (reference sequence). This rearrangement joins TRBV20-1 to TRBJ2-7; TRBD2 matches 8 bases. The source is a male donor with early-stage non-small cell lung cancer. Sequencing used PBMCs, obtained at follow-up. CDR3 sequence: CSAGRGDSYEQYF. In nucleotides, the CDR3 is TGCAGTGCCGGGAGGGGGGACTCCTACGAGCAGTACTTC.